The present entry profiles one T cell receptor beta chain with its context. Its antigen is undetermined. Deletions cut 3 bases from V and 6 bases from J, with 14 bases between. This CDR3 is 13 amino acids long. Germline V gene sequence: CDR1 SQVTM, CDR2 ANQGSEA. This record comes from a study of T cell responses to AZD1222 COVID-19 vaccine. Overall study: Combined were second doses at about 4 or about 12 weeks.

Broader study findings: Spike-wide vaccine-associated CD4 TCRs dominated at 160-218 and 743-854. Seropositivity was recorded at baseline in only 6 or 7 AZD1222 recipients. White British people made up most donors, females outnumbered males, and clonal diversity was possibly underestimated.

Libraries were prepared by immunoSEQ multiplex PCR; TCRdb keeps only in-frame clonotypes and omits some of them. The sample shows about 150,000 clones, approximately 86% of them seen only once. This chain links TRBV29-1 with TRBJ1-2; D is ambiguous. The TCR originated in an adult in good health. Sequenced here: peripheral blood, sampled on day 0 of AZD1222 vaccination. CDR3 in amino acids: CSVEPGIPDGYTF. CDR3 nucleotide sequence: TGCAGCGTTGAGCCTGGCATCCCGGATGGCTACACCTTC.